The table lists the clone carrying this TCR beta chain with many counts. Its specificity is not known. The read comes to an end 3 residues before the CDR3 does, leaving the germline J gene to fill in the end. These data come from a study of T cell clonality in common variable immunodeficiency. The method was immunoSEQ multiplex PCR; TCRdb's version includes in-frame clones alone and lacks a portion of them. Sampling found about 20,000 clones, none seen once. Study-wide points: In common variable immunodeficiency, TCR beta chains reportedly carried fewer deletions and N-nucleotide insertions.

CDR1 is MNHEY, CDR2 SVGEGT, per germline. The CDR3 totals 14 residues. Between the trimmed V and J ends, which lost 6 bases and 0 bases, there was a span of 10 bases. The sample comprised peripheral blood mononuclear cells. The TCR comes from a human donor with common variable immunodeficiency. The rearrangement uses TRBV6-2 or TRBV6-3 and TRBJ2-3; D not certain. CDR3 DNA (partial): TGTGCCAGCAGCCCCGAGGCTAGCACAGATACG. Translating it yields CASSPEASTDT. The whole CDR3 is CASSPEASTDTQYF.